The present TCR beta chain was sequenced within a study of memory CD4+ T cells and cytomegalovirus serostatus. Overall study context: Of the healthy Belgian adults, several were CMV seropositive and 24 seronegative.

Germline loops: CDR1 SGHRS, CDR2 YFSETQ. The CDR3 loop spans 19 amino acids. The trim removed 1 base at V and 0 bases at J, leaving 9 bases unmatched. In the original processing: Out-of-frame sequences were removed, leaving a few million distinct TCRbeta sequences. Profiling relied on immunoSEQ multiplex PCR, and the TCRdb table lists in-frame clones only, not all of them. That table gives V, J and clone size, and the DNA gave D and trimming. This sample has over 60,000 clones; about 74% occur once, and the top ten carry 0.88%. Single viable CD3+CD4+CD8-CD45RO+ cells were sorted as the memory CD4+ T cells. After thawing, CD4+ T cells were positively selected.

Material: memory CD4+ T cells from blood. This TCR was sampled from an adult in good health and CMV-seronegative. The chain carries TRBV5-1 and TRBJ2-2; TRBD2 aligns across 10 bases. CDR3: CASSLSGGASSTNTGELFF. In DNA, the CDR3 is TGCGCCAGCAGCTTGAGCGGGGGGGCGTCTTCGACGAACACCGGGGAGCTGTTTTTT.